This is a list of T cell receptor beta chains from one sample in a study of blood T cell repertoires in COVID-19. TCRdb's table, derived via immunoSEQ multiplex PCR, lists solely in-frame clones and lacks some. This table holds roughly 350,000 clones, 92% found once. Sequencing input: PBMCs or T cells enriched from blood (not recorded which). All receptors derive from a woman younger than 45 who had recovered from COVID-19. CDR3s include the opening cysteine and the closing phenylalanine or tryptophan. Fields, in order: clone size, V gene, D gene, J gene, CDR3 DNA, CDR3 protein. A D gene is named only where the DNA matches it firmly. Only some rows state a clone size, as once, few, many or a class for expanded clones.

.	TRBV16	TRBD1	TRBJ1-1	TGTGCCAGCAGCCTTTGGGGACAGGGAAACACTGAAGCTTTCTTT	CASSLWGQGNTEAFF
.	TRBV19	TRBD1	TRBJ1-2	TGTGCCACCCAAGGACAGGAGGAGTATGGCTACACCTTC	CATQGQEEYGYTF
.	TRBV7-3	.	TRBJ2-2	TGTGCCAGCAGCTTCTCTTACACCGGGGAGCTGTTTTTT	CASSFSYTGELFF
.	TRBV4-2	.	TRBJ2-3	TGTGCCAGCAGCCAAGACCACTTCCAGGGCACTAGCACAGATACGCAGTATTTT	CASSQDHFQGTSTDTQYF
.	TRBV2	TRBD1	TRBJ2-1	TGTGCCAGCAGTCCCTCGGGACAGGGTATCTACAATGAGCAGTTCTTC	CASSPSGQGIYNEQFF
.	TRBV7-3	.	TRBJ2-2	TGTGCCAGCAGCTTCGGGGATGAGGGGGAGCTGTTTTTT	CASSFGDEGELFF
.	TRBV5-1	.	TRBJ2-1	TGCGCCAGCAGCCCTCCGACTAGCAATGAGCAGTTCTTC	CASSPPTSNEQFF
.	TRBV2	TRBD2	TRBJ2-1	TGTGCCAGCAGGGTTCGGCGGGAGGGGGGTGAGCAGTTCTTC	CASRVRREGGEQFF
.	TRBV5-5	TRBD1	TRBJ1-2	TGTGCCAGCAGCGGAACTCTTACAGGGGACACTGGCTACACCTTC	CASSGTLTGDTGYTF
.	TRBV13	TRBD2	TRBJ2-1	TGTGCCAGCAGTCCCGGGGGGTATCCCAATGAGCAGTTCTTC	CASSPGGYPNEQFF
once	TRBV27	TRBD1	TRBJ1-1	TGTGCCAGCTACAGGGGGCAGTTCGACACTGAAGCTTTCTTT	CASYRGQFDTEAFF
.	TRBV7-8	TRBD1	TRBJ1-2	TGTGCCAGCAGCAACCTGGGACAGGGGGGCGACTATGGCTACACCTTC	CASSNLGQGGDYGYTF